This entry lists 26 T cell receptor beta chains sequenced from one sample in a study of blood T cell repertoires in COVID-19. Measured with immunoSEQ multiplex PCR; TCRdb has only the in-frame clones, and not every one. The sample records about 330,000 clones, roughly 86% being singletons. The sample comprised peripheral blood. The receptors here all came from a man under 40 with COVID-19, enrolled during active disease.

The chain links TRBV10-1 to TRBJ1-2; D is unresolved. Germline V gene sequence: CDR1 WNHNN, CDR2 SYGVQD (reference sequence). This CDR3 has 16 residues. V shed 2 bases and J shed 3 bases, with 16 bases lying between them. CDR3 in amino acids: CASSEDGSGGYYGYTF. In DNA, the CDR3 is TGCGCCAGCAGTGAGGACGGATCGGGTGGCTACTATGGCTACACCTTC.

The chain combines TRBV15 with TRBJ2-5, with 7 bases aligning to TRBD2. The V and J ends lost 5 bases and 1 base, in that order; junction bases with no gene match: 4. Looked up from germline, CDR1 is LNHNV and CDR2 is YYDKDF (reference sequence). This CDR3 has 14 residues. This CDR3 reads CATSRQRGQETQYF. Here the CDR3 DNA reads TGTGCCACCAGCCGACAGCGGGGCCAAGAGACCCAGTACTTC.

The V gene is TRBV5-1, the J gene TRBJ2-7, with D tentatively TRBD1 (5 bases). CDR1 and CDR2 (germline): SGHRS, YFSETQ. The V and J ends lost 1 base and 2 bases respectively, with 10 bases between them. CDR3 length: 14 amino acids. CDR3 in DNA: TGCGCCAGCAGCTTGTCAGGGATAACCTACGAGCAGTACTTC. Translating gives CASSLSGITYEQYF.

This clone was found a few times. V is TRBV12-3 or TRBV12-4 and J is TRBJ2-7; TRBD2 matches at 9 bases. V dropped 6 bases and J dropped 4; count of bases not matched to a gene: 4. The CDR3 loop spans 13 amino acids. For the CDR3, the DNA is TGTGCCAGCAGACTTAGCGGGAGATACGAGCAGTACTTC. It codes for CASRLSGRYEQYF.

This CDR3 reads CASSIPGQTNTYF. CDR3 sequence (DNA): TGTGCCAGCAGCATTCCGGGACAGACAAATACTTACTTC. V usage is TRBV11-2 and J usage is TRBJ2-7; 7 bases agree with TRBD1. The CDR3 length is 13 residues. Germline CDR1 is SGHAT and CDR2 is FQNNGV. The V and J ends lost 5 bases and 13 bases, in that order; junction bases with no gene match: 14.

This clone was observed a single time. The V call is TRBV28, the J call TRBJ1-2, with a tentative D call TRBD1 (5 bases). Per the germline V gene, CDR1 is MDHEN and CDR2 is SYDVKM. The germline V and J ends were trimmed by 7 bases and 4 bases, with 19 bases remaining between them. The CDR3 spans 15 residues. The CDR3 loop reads CASNPGGVLFYGYTF. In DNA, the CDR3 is TGTGCCAGCAATCCGGGGGGGGTACTATTCTATGGCTACACCTTC.

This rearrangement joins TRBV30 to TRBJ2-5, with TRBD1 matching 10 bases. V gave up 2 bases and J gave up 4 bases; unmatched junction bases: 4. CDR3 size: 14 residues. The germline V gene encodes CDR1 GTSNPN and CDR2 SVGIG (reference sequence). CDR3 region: CAWSRTGGGETQYF. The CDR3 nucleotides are TGTGCCTGGAGTAGGACAGGGGGAGGAGAGACCCAGTACTTC.

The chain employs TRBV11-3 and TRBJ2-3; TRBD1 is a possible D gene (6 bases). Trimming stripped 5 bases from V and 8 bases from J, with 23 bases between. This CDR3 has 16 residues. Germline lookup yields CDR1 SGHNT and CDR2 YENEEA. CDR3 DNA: TGTGCCAGCAGCCCCCCCGGAACAGGGAAGACGGGTACGCAGTATTTT. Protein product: CASSPPGTGKTGTQYF.

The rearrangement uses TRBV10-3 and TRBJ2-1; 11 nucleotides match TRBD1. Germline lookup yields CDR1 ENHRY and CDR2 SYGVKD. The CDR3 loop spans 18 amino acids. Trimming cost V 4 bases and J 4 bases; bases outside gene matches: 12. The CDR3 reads CAISAQFTGTGGYNEQFF. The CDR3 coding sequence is TGTGCCATCAGTGCCCAATTCACCGGGACAGGGGGATACAATGAGCAGTTCTTC.

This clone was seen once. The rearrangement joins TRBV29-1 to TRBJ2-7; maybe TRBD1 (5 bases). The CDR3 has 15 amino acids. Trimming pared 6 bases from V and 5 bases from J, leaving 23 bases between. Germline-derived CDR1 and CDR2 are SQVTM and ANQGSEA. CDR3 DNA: TGCAGCGTCCTAGGTGGGCTGGGGCGGTCAGACGAGCAGTACTTC. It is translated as CSVLGGLGRSDEQYF.

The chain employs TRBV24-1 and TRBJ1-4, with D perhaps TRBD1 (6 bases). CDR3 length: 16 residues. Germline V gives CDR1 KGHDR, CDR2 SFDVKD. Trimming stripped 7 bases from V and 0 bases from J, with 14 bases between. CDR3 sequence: CATSSGAISTNEKLFF. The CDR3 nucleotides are TGTGCCACCAGCTCAGGGGCCATCTCAACTAATGAAAAACTGTTTTTT.

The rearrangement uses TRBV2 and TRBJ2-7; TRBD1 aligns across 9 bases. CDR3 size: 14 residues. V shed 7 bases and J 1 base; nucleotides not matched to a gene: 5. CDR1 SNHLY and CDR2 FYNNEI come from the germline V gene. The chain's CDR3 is CASKGQGQSYEQYF. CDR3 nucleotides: TGTGCCAGCAAAGGACAGGGGCAATCCTACGAGCAGTACTTC.

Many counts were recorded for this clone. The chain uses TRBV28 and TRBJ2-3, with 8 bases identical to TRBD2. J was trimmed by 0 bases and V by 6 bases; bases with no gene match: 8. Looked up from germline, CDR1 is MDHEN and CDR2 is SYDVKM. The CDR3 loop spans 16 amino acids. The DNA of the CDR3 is TGTGCCAGCAGCGCACTAGCGGACCGTAGCACAGATACGCAGTATTTT. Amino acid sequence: CASSALADRSTDTQYF.

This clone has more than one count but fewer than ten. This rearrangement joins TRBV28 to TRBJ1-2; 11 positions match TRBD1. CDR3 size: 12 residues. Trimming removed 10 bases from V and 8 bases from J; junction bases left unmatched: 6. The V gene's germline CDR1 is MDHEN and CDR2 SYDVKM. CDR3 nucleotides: TGTGCCACCGAGGACAGGGGGCGAGGCTACACCTTC. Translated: CATEDRGRGYTF.

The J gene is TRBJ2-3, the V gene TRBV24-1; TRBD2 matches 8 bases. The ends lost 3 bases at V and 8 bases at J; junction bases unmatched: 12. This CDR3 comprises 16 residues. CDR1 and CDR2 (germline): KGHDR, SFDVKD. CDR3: CATSDQGGTRSGTQYF. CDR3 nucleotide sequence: TGTGCCACCAGTGATCAGGGAGGGACTAGATCAGGTACGCAGTATTTT.

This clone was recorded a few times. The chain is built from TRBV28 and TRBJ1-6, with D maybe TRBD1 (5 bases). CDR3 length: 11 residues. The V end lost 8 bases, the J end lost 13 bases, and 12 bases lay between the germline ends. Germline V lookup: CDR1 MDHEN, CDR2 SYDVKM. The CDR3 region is CASAGGGPLHF. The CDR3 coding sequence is TGTGCCAGCGCTGGGGGGGGGCCCCTCCACTTT.

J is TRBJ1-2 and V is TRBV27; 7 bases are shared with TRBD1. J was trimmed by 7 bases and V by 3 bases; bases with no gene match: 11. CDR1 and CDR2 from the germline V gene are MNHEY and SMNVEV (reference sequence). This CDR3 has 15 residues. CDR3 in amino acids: CASSLLSSTGSGYTF. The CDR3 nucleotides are TGTGCCAGCAGTTTGCTCTCGTCGACAGGGAGTGGCTACACCTTC.

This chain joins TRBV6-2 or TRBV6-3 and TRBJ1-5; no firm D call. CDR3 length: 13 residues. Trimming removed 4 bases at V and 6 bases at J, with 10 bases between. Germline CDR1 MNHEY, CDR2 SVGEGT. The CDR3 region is CASSSRVIQPQHF. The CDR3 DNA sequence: TGTGCCAGCAGTTCGAGGGTGATTCAGCCCCAGCATTTT.

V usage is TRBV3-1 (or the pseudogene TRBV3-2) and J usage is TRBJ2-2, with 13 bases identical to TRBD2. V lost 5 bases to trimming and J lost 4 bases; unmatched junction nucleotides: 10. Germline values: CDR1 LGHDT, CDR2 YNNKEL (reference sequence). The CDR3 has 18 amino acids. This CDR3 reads CASSEIGLAGAGTGELFF. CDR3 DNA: TGTGCCAGCAGCGAGATTGGACTAGCGGGAGCGGGCACCGGGGAGCTGTTTTTT.

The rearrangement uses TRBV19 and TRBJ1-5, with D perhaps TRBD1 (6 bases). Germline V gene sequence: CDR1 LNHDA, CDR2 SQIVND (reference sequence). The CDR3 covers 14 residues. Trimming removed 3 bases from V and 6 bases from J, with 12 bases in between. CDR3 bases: TGTGCCAGTAGTATGGCGGGGGCGGGTCAGCCCCAGCATTTT. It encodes CASSMAGAGQPQHF.

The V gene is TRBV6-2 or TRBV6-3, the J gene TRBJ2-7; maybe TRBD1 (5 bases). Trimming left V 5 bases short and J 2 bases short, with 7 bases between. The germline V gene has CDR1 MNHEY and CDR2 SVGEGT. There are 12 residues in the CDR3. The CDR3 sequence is CASSLGAYEQYF. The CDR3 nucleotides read TGTGCCAGCAGTCTAGGGGCCTACGAGCAGTACTTC.

CDR3 coding DNA: TGTGCCAGCAGCTTATACAGAGACCGCTATGGCTACACCTTC. It specifies CASSLYRDRYGYTF. The chain couples TRBV7-2 to TRBJ1-2; D call uncertain. Trimming stripped 2 bases from V and 4 bases from J, with 11 bases between. The germline gives CDR1 SGHTA, CDR2 FQGNSA. CDR3 length: 14 residues.

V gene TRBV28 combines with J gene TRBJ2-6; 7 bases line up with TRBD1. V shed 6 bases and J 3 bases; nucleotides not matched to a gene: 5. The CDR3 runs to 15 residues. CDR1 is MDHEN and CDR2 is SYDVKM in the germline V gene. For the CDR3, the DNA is TGTGCCAGCAGCCCAGGGGACAGTGGGGCCAACGTCCTGACTTTC. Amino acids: CASSPGDSGANVLTF.

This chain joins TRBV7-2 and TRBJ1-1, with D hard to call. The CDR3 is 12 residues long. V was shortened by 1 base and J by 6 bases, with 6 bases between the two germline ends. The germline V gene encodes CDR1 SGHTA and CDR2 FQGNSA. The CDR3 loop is CASSLGAAEAFF. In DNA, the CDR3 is TGTGCCAGCAGCTTAGGTGCAGCTGAAGCTTTCTTT.

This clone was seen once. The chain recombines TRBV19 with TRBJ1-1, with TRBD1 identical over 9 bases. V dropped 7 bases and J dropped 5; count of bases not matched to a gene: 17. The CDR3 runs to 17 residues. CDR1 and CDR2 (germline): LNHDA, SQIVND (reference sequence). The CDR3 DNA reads TGTGCCAGTACCACGACGGGGACAGGGTTTTTTCGGACTGAAGCTTTCTTT. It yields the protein CASTTTGTGFFRTEAFF.

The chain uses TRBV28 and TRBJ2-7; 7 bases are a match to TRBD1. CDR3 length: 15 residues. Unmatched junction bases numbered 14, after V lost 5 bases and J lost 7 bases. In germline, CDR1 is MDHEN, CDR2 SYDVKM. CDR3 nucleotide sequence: TGTGCCAGCAGTCCCCTTGACAGGGAGTTGGATGAGCAGTACTTC. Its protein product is CASSPLDRELDEQYF.